This T cell receptor beta chain was retrieved from a study of blood T cells in healthy people across ages. The authors ran a second PCR of about 7 to 11 cycles using a sample-barcoded 5' primer and a J-beta primer mix. TCRdb called the 5' RACE reads again in MiXCR, with one record for every CDR3 protein. The table has roughly 800,000 distinct CDR3 sequences, roughly 50% seen once. Per sample, extraction of total RNA gave at least 6 micrograms in every case. The CDR3 totals 15 residues. With 4 bases clipped from V and 7 bases from J, the junction kept 6 bases outside the gene matches. CDR1 and CDR2 (germline): SGHTA, FQGNSA.

The sequenced sample was blood. The rearrangement joins TRBV7-2 to TRBJ1-6, with 8 bases that match TRBD1. This TCR came from a man aged 25-45 years in good health. The CDR3 DNA reads as TGTGCCAGCAGCTCAAGACAGGGGCCAAATTCACCCCTCCACTTT. Protein product: CASSSRQGPNSPLHF.